The following is a T cell receptor beta chain sequence with its context. Enrollees, about 18 to 90 years old, lived in 25 or so US areas. Categorization into cohorts depended on clinical history that participants reported. Some clones are missing from TCRdb's copy, which holds only in-frame ones; the method was immunoSEQ multiplex PCR. The sample consists of about 480,000 clones, approximately 90% of them appearing once. The CDR3 extends over 15 amino acids. J was trimmed by 8 bases and V by 5 bases; bases with no gene match: 5. Germline CDR1 PRHDT, CDR2 FYEKMQ (reference sequence). These data come from a study of blood T cell repertoires in COVID-19. For the study at large: The United States, Italy and Spain were the sources of the acute and convalescent COVID-19 samples. PBMCs, B-cell-depleted T cells, or T cells provided the cDNA or gDNA that made up the material.

The sequencing sample was made of PBMCs or T cells enriched from blood (not recorded which). The V call is TRBV13, the J call TRBJ2-1; 14 positions match TRBD2. The sequence was collected from a woman aged 40 to 50 who had recovered from COVID-19. The CDR3: CASSATSGRADEQFF. The CDR3 DNA is TGTGCCAGCAGCGCGACTAGCGGGAGGGCCGATGAGCAGTTCTTC. The full variable domain, its missing parts supplied by reference TRBV13 and TRBJ2-1, is AAGVIQSPRHLIKEKRETATLKCYPIPRHDTVYWYQQGPGQDPQFLISFYEKMQSDKGSIPDRFSAQQFSDYHSELNMSSLELGDSALYFCASSATSGRADEQFFGPGTRLTVL.